What follows are 4 T cell receptor beta chains derived from one specimen sequenced in a study of blood T cell repertoires in COVID-19. Repertoires were generated with immunoSEQ multiplex PCR, while TCRdb's copy carries only in-frame clones and drops some. The table includes about 240,000 clones, about 79% detected once. The sequenced sample was peripheral blood. Every receptor here comes from a woman older than 75 with acute or convalescent COVID-19.

The J gene is TRBJ1-1, the V gene TRBV28; D call uncertain. CDR3 length equals 12 residues. The germline V and J ends were trimmed by 4 bases and 6 bases, with 9 bases remaining between them. The germline CDR1 and CDR2 sequences are MDHEN and SYDVKM. The CDR3 DNA reads as TGTGCCAGCAGTTCCCACCGCGCTGAAGCTTTCTTT. This translates into CASSSHRAEAFF.

This chain connects TRBV2 to TRBJ2-2; no definite D call. The V gene lost 6 bases and the J gene lost 5 bases, with 16 bases spanning the gap. CDR1 is SNHLY and CDR2 is FYNNEI in the germline V gene. This CDR3 is 15 amino acids long. The CDR3 region has the DNA TGTGCCAGCAGCGAAAGGCACCCGGAGACCGGGGAGCTGTTTTTT. Encoded protein: CASSERHPETGELFF.

The genes are TRBV5-1 and TRBJ2-1; D is undetermined. The ends were cut back, 6 bases at V and 0 bases at J, with 10 bases in the middle. Per the germline V gene, CDR1 is SGHRS and CDR2 is YFSETQ. CDR3 length equals 14 residues. The CDR3 region is CASTSTSSYNEQFF. The CDR3 DNA reads TGCGCCAGCACCTCCACAAGCTCCTACAATGAGCAGTTCTTC. Complete variable domain (other parts from reference TRBV5-1 and TRBJ2-1): KAGVTQTPRYLIKTRGQQVTLSCSPISGHRSVSWYQQTPGQGLQFLFEYFSETQRNKGNFPGRFSGRQFSNSRSEMNVSTLELGDSALYLCASTSTSSYNEQFFGPGTRLTVL.

This clone was observed a few times. V and J are TRBV19 and TRBJ1-4; tentative D call: TRBD1 (5 bases). This CDR3 has 15 amino acids. Germline V gene lookup returns CDR1 LNHDA and CDR2 SQIVND (reference sequence). V was cut by 5 bases and J by 0 bases, with 10 bases left in between. The CDR3 DNA reads as TGTGCCAGTAGTCCCCCGACAGCAACTAATGAAAAACTGTTTTTT. This translates into CASSPPTATNEKLFF.